This entry lists 28 T cell receptor beta chains sequenced from one sample in a study of T cells in Graves' hyperthyroidism and ophthalmopathy. TCR beta CDR3 regions were amplified from RNA transcripts. HTBI primers were the set used in a first-round RT-PCR of the TCR CDR3. TCRdb recomputed calls from the multiplex PCR reads with MiXCR, one row per CDR3 protein. The data contain approximately 870,000 distinct CDR3 sequences, 35% to 40% of them seen just once; the ten biggest clones take up approximately 8.7%. Sequenced: blood. The source of these receptors is a man younger than 35 with Graves' hyperthyroidism.

The J gene is TRBJ1-1, the V gene TRBV13; D uncertain. V was shortened by 6 bases and J by 3 bases, with 11 bases between the two germline ends. CDR3 length equals 13 residues. Germline V gene sequence: CDR1 PRHDT, CDR2 FYEKMQ (reference sequence). The CDR3 loop is CASSSTTDTEAFF. The CDR3 nucleotides are TGTGCCAGCAGTTCCACTACTGACACTGAAGCTTTCTTT.

This chain uses TRBV6-5 with TRBJ1-1, with 10 positions matching TRBD1. This CDR3 region has 15 residues. J gave up 4 bases and V 6 bases, and 8 bases lay outside the gene matches. Per germline, CDR1 MNHEY and CDR2 SVGAGI. As DNA, the CDR3 is TGTGCCAGCAGCGAACCGGGACAGGGGAGCACTGAAGCTTTCTTT. It is translated as CASSEPGQGSTEAFF.

This clonotype was observed a few times. CDR3 sequence: CAISELPGQTSYNSPLHF. CDR3 in DNA: TGTGCCATCAGTGAGTTACCGGGACAGACCTCCTATAATTCACCCCTCCACTTT. The chain combines TRBV10-3 with TRBJ1-6; 7 bases align to TRBD1. The CDR3 contains 18 residues. The junction had 6 bases not matched to a gene; V was cut back by 1 base and J by 0 bases. Germline-derived CDR1 and CDR2 are ENHRY and SYGVKD.

The chain uses TRBV9 and TRBJ2-7; the D gene is possibly TRBD2 (6 bases). This CDR3 has 15 amino acids. Germline CDR1 is SGDLS and CDR2 is YYNGEE. V shed 6 bases and J shed 2 bases, with 18 bases lying between them. Written as DNA, the CDR3 is TGTGCCAGCAACTCCTACGGGAGACCCCCCTACGAGCAGTACTTC. It codes for CASNSYGRPPYEQYF.

This clonotype was counted many times. The rearrangement uses TRBV15 and TRBJ2-5, with 7 positions matching TRBD1. The CDR3 contains 15 residues. Germline V gene lookup returns CDR1 LNHNV and CDR2 YYDKDF (reference sequence). The trim removed 1 base at V and 2 bases at J, leaving 4 bases unmatched. CDR3 coding DNA: TGTGCCACCAGCAGAGCCCCGGGACAGCAAGAGACCCAGTACTTC. The encoded protein is CATSRAPGQQETQYF.

The sample holds many counts of this clonotype. The rearrangement joins TRBV9 to TRBJ1-2, with no clear D. Per germline, CDR1 SGDLS and CDR2 YYNGEE. CDR3 length: 15 amino acids. The germline V and J ends were trimmed by 4 bases and 8 bases, with 21 bases remaining between them. As DNA, the CDR3 is TGTGCCAGCAGCCTTAGGGCGAACAACCCTGGCGGCTACACCTTC. Translating it yields CASSLRANNPGGYTF.

The chain links TRBV7-3 to TRBJ2-2, with D perhaps TRBD1 (6 bases). CDR3 size: 15 residues. Trimming removed 2 bases from V and 2 bases from J, with 9 bases in between. Germline V gives CDR1 SGHTA, CDR2 FQGTGA. DNA of the CDR3: TGTGCCAGCAGCTTAGGGGGACATAACACCGGGGAGCTGTTTTTT. As protein: CASSLGGHNTGELFF.

As regards this clonotype: The limits of the CDR3 on the DNA are not certain, so only TCRdb's listed CDR3 is given. This chain connects TRBV19 to TRBJ1-5; the table's D call, TRBD1, has no DNA check behind it. A total of 13 residues make up the CDR3, ends included. CDR1 and CDR2 from the germline V gene are LNHDA and SQIVND (reference sequence). CDR3 sequence reads: CASSVGQGAYEHF.

V usage is TRBV9 and J usage is TRBJ1-2; D remains unclear. V lost 2 bases and J 7 bases, leaving 9 bases between the germline ends. The length of the CDR3 is 12 residues. In germline, CDR1 is SGDLS, CDR2 YYNGEE. CDR3 bases: TGTGCCAGCAGCGTTGAAGAGGGTGGCTACACCTTC. The encoded protein is CASSVEEGGYTF. The whole variable domain, remainder taken from reference TRBV9 and TRBJ1-2, is DSGVTQTPKHLITATGQRVTLRCSPRSGDLSVYWYQQSLDQGLQFLIQYYNGEERAKGNILERFSAQQFPDLHSELNLSSLELGDSALYFCASSVEEGGYTFGSGTRLTVV.

Concerning this clonotype itself: A much larger clone differs from this one at a single base, so this may be a read error. V is TRBV7-6 and J is TRBJ2-2; D possibly corresponds to TRBD2 (5 bases). Germline CDR1 and CDR2: SGHVS and FNYEAQ. The length of the CDR3 is 14 residues. CDR3 sequence: CASSLVGDTGERFF. In DNA form, the CDR3 reads TGTGCCAGCAGCTTAGTGGGAGACACCGGGGAGCGGTTTTTT. The complete variable domain, with remaining parts taken from reference TRBV7-6 and TRBJ2-2, reads GAGVSQSPRYKVTKRGQDVALRCDPISGHVSLYWYRQALGQGPEFLTYFNYEAQQDKSGLPNDRFSAERPEGSISTLTIQRTEQRDSAMYRCASSLVGDTGERFFGEGSRLTVL.

This clonotype turned up a few times. The rearrangement joins TRBV6-6 to TRBJ2-7; D is unclear. CDR1 and CDR2 from the germline V gene are MNHNY and SVGAGI (reference sequence). The CDR3 loop spans 14 amino acids. The germline V and J ends were trimmed by 8 bases and 0 bases, with 14 bases remaining between them. Here the CDR3 reads CASCSPADSYEQYF. DNA for the CDR3: TGTGCCAGCTGTTCGCCGGCAGACTCCTACGAGCAGTACTTC.

This clonotype occurred many times. The chain combines TRBV10-3 with TRBJ1-5; D remains unclear. CDR3 length: 14 residues. The germline CDR1 and CDR2 sequences are ENHRY and SYGVKD. Deletions cut 10 bases from V and 4 bases from J, with 17 bases between. The DNA of the CDR3 is TGTGCCACCCTCGACGGGATATCAAATCAGCCCCAGCATTTT. It translates to CATLDGISNQPQHF.

The CDR3 coding sequence is TGTGCCAGCAAAGACGACTCGGGACCGGGAGCTTTCTTT. This gives the protein CASKDDSGPGAFF. The rearrangement uses TRBV6-6 and TRBJ1-1; tentative D call: TRBD1 (5 bases). The CDR3 has 13 amino acids. V shed 7 bases and J shed 10 bases, with 19 bases lying between them. Germline CDR1 reads MNHNY; CDR2 reads SVGAGI (reference sequence).

Worth noting for this clonotype: A much larger clone sits a single nucleotide away, making a read error possible. The V and J genes are TRBV10-3 and TRBJ2-7; TRBD2 is a possible D gene (6 bases). This CDR3 contains 12 residues. Germline assignment: CDR1 ENHRY and CDR2 SYGVKD. V was trimmed by 7 bases and J by 4 bases, leaving 11 bases between them. CDR3 amino acids: CAIIAAGYEQYF. As DNA, the CDR3 is TGTGCCATCATTGCCGCGGGATACGAGCAGTACTTC.

Details on this clonotype: The germline gene is not matched at one end of the junction; a read error may be the cause. J is TRBJ1-1 and V is TRBV5-1, with 7 bases matching TRBD1. The CDR3 has 13 residues. CDR1 SGHRS and CDR2 YFSETQ come from the germline V gene. In DNA form, the CDR3 reads TGCGCCAGCAGCTTGGAAGGGGGCAGAATGGCTTCCTTT. Its protein product is CASSLEGGRMASF.

Points on this clonotype: This may be a read error: a much more frequent sequence differs by one nucleotide. The rearrangement links TRBV15 to TRBJ1-6, with D perhaps matching TRBD1 (5 bases). The CDR3 is made up of 13 amino acids. Per the germline V gene, CDR1 is LNHNV and CDR2 is YYDKDF (reference sequence). The CDR3 region has the DNA TGTGCCACCGAAGACAGCAATAATTCACCCCCCCACTTT. Residues: CATEDSNNSPPHF.

V is TRBV7-9 and J is TRBJ2-7, with no clear D. The CDR3 runs 15 residues. The V gene lost 1 base and the J gene lost 2 bases, with 12 bases spanning the gap. The germline CDR1 and CDR2 sequences are SEHNR and FQNEAQ (reference sequence). This chain's CDR3 is CASSLGDTPAYEQYF. The CDR3 DNA is TGTGCCAGCAGCTTAGGTGACACCCCGGCCTACGAGCAGTACTTC.

CDR3 bases: TGCAGCAGTGTCGGTGGGACCGGGGAGCTGTTTTTT. It encodes CSSVGGTGELFF. This sequence joins TRBV29-1 and TRBJ2-2, with no clear D. Germline V gene data show CDR1 as SQVTM and CDR2 as ANQGSEA. The CDR3 spans 12 residues. Trimming removed 8 bases from V and 5 bases from J, with 12 bases in between.

The chain is built from TRBV9 and TRBJ2-2; a possible D gene is TRBD1 (5 bases). This CDR3 has 17 amino acids. The germline CDR1 and CDR2 sequences are SGDLS and YYNGEE. The ends were cut back, 0 bases at V and 2 bases at J, with 14 bases in the middle. CDR3 nucleotides: TGTGCCAGCAGCGTAGATGAAGGGGTTAGCAACACCGGGGAGCTGTTTTTT. This codes for CASSVDEGVSNTGELFF.

With respect to this clonotype: One end of the junction is discordant with germline, which a read error may explain. The chain employs TRBV4-2 and TRBJ1-1; 8 bases match TRBD1. The CDR3 spans 16 residues. The germline V gene has CDR1 LGHNA and CDR2 YNFKEQ. The CDR3 DNA reads as TGTGCCAGCAGCCAAGCTCCGGGACAGGTGAACGCTGAAGCTTTCTTT. It yields the protein CASSQAPGQVNAEAFF.

This clonotype came up many times. This CDR3 reads CASSASAPQPQYF. In nucleotides, the CDR3 is TGTGCCAGCAGCGCTAGTGCCCCACAGCCCCAGTACTTC. The rearrangement uses TRBV7-2 and TRBJ2-5; no clear D gene. The CDR3 is made up of 13 amino acids. Germline V gene lookup returns CDR1 SGHTA and CDR2 FQGNSA. Trimming stripped 5 bases from V and 9 bases from J, with 16 bases between.

This clonotype has only one observation. The CDR3 loop reads CSAAPGGQTYEQYF. The CDR3 region has the DNA TGCAGTGCTGCACCCGGGGGGCAAACCTACGAGCAGTACTTC. This chain uses TRBV20-1 with TRBJ2-7; possible D gene TRBD2, 7 bases. Germline V gives CDR1 DFQATT, CDR2 SNEGSKA (reference sequence). Trimming pared 5 bases from V and 2 bases from J, leaving 16 bases between. CDR3 length: 14 residues.

The chain is built from TRBV9 and TRBJ2-6; D is perhaps TRBD1 (6 bases). With 0 bases removed from V and 0 bases from J, the gap between germline ends came to 13 bases. CDR3 length equals 18 residues. CDR1 and CDR2 (germline): SGDLS, YYNGEE. CDR3 nucleotides: TGTGCCAGCAGCGTAGGGGGACAAACTCCCTCTGGGGCCAACGTCCTGACTTTC. It translates to CASSVGGQTPSGANVLTF. Full variable domain (missing parts from reference TRBV9 and TRBJ2-6): DSGVTQTPKHLITATGQRVTLRCSPRSGDLSVYWYQQSLDQGLQFLIQYYNGEERAKGNILERFSAQQFPDLHSELNLSSLELGDSALYFCASSVGGQTPSGANVLTFGAGSRLTVL.

The table lists this clonotype with a count of one. The CDR3 DNA follows: TGTGCCATCAGTGAGGGCAGAAATGGCTACACCTTC. It encodes CAISEGRNGYTF. This sequence joins TRBV10-3 and TRBJ1-2; D gene unclear. The CDR3 length is 12 residues. Trimming cost V 2 bases and J 6 bases, with 7 bases left between them. The germline CDR1 and CDR2 sequences are ENHRY and SYGVKD.

This clonotype occurred a few times. The chain joins TRBV28 to TRBJ2-5; no reliable D call. V gave up 4 bases and J gave up 4 bases, with 19 bases separating them. CDR1 MDHEN and CDR2 SYDVKM come from the germline V gene. The CDR3 is made up of 16 amino acids. In DNA, the CDR3 is TGTGCCAGCAGTTCCACCTCCCGAGACATCGGAGAGACCCAGTACTTC. Translating it yields CASSSTSRDIGETQYF.

The rearrangement joins TRBV7-9 to TRBJ1-1, with D unclear. CDR1 and CDR2 (germline): SEHNR, FQNEAQ (reference sequence). Trimming removed 5 bases at V and 5 bases at J, with 21 bases between. The CDR3 runs 16 residues. The CDR3 nucleotides are TGTGCCAGCAGCCAAGATTGGGGTTTCGGAGGGACTGAAGCTTTCTTT. It encodes CASSQDWGFGGTEAFF.

V gene TRBV25-1 combines with J gene TRBJ1-6; no clear D gene. From germline, CDR1 is MGHDK and CDR2 SYGVNS. V dropped 1 base and J dropped 7 bases, with 11 bases sitting between them. The CDR3 extends over 15 amino acids. The CDR3 reads CASSEFRNSNSPLHF. The CDR3 DNA sequence: TGTGCCAGCAGTGAATTTAGAAACAGCAATTCACCCCTCCACTTT.

The chain links TRBV10-3 to TRBJ1-2; 7 nucleotides agree with TRBD1. V shed 10 bases, J shed 0 bases, and the junction held 11 bases outside the gene matches. CDR1 is ENHRY, CDR2 SYGVKD, per germline. The CDR3 consists of 15 residues. For the CDR3, the DNA is TGTGCCAGCACTACAGGGGCCCTTTCTAACTATGGCTACACCTTC. Its protein is CASTTGALSNYGYTF.